This passage covers 28 T cell receptor beta chains from one sample sequenced in a study of T cell responses to AZD1222 COVID-19 vaccine. Measured with immunoSEQ multiplex PCR; TCRdb has only the in-frame clones, and not every one. The sample records about 81,000 clones, more than 85% being singletons. Source: peripheral blood, taken 28 days after the second AZD1222 dose. These receptors were taken from an adult who received the AZD1222 COVID-19 vaccine.

The chain joins TRBV6-5 to TRBJ1-2; TRBD1 matches at 7 bases. From germline, CDR1 is MNHEY and CDR2 SVGAGI. Trimming removed 0 bases from V and 4 bases from J; junction bases left unmatched: 5. This CDR3 is built from 15 residues. This chain's CDR3 is CASSYSRWDSYGYTF. The DNA for the CDR3 is TGTGCCAGCAGTTACTCGAGGTGGGACAGCTATGGCTACACCTTC.

This chain links TRBV30 with TRBJ1-6, with D uncertain. Trimming shortened V by 2 bases and J by 6 bases, and 17 bases separated the two germline ends. The germline gives CDR1 GTSNPN, CDR2 SVGIG (reference sequence). The CDR3 contains 16 residues. The CDR3 protein is CAWSSRRSAFNSPLHF. In nucleotides, the CDR3 is TGTGCCTGGAGTTCCCGACGTAGCGCCTTTAATTCACCCCTCCACTTT.

V gene TRBV20-1 combines with J gene TRBJ2-7; D is unresolved. The CDR3 runs 10 residues. The germline CDR1 and CDR2 sequences are DFQATT and SNEGSKA (reference sequence). Trimming removed 5 bases from V and 4 bases from J, with 6 bases in between. The CDR3 nucleotides are TGCAGTGCTGACAATTACGAGCAGTACTTC. This codes for CSADNYEQYF.

The chain is built from TRBV3-1 (or the pseudogene TRBV3-2) and TRBJ2-5; D unclear. Germline CDR1 reads LGHDT; CDR2 reads YNNKEL (reference sequence). The CDR3 consists of 13 residues. With 0 bases removed from V and 1 base from J, the gap between germline ends came to 3 bases. The CDR3 is CASSQDSQETQYF. In nucleotides, the CDR3 is TGTGCCAGCAGCCAAGATTCCCAAGAGACCCAGTACTTC.

The chain combines TRBV7-2 with TRBJ2-7, with TRBD1 matching over 9 bases. V shed 7 bases, J shed 2 bases, and the junction held 6 bases outside the gene matches. This CDR3 is 14 amino acids long. Germline values: CDR1 SGHTA, CDR2 FQGNSA. The CDR3 loop reads CASTMGQGPYEQYF. The CDR3 DNA follows: TGTGCCAGCACGATGGGACAGGGCCCCTACGAGCAGTACTTC.

The CDR3 sequence: CASSQGVGVPYEQYF. CDR3 DNA sequence: TGTGCCAGCAGCCAGGGGGTTGGGGTCCCCTACGAGCAGTACTTC. The chain is built from TRBV7-2 and TRBJ2-7; TRBD1 matches 7 bases. The V gene end was trimmed by 5 bases and the J gene end by 2 bases; junction bases not matched to a gene: 9. Per germline, CDR1 SGHTA and CDR2 FQGNSA. This CDR3 region has 15 residues. Filled out from reference TRBV7-2 and TRBJ2-7, the complete variable domain reads GAGVSQSPSNKVTEKGKDVELRCDPISGHTALYWYRQSLGQGLEFLIYFQGNSAPDKSGLPSDRFSAERTGGSVSTLTIQRTQQEDSAVYLCASSQGVGVPYEQYFGPGTRLTVT.

V and J are TRBV19 and TRBJ1-5, with 11 bases aligning to TRBD1. CDR1 is LNHDA, CDR2 SQIVND, per germline (reference sequence). The CDR3 spans 14 residues. The J segment lost 5 bases and the V segment lost 10 bases, leaving 7 bases of the junction unmatched. CDR3 nucleotides: TGTGCCACCTCAGGACAGGGGGCATATCAGCCCCAGCATTTT. Its translation: CATSGQGAYQPQHF.

The chain is built from TRBV5-6 and TRBJ2-3, with 8 nucleotides matching TRBD1. The germline V gene has CDR1 SGHDT and CDR2 YYEEEE. This CDR3 is 14 amino acids long. With V trimmed by 3 bases and J by 7 bases, 7 bases remained unmatched. The CDR3 region is CASSSLTGANTQYF. CDR3 DNA: TGTGCCAGCAGCTCCCTGACAGGGGCGAATACGCAGTATTTT.

This clone was seen only once. The rearrangement links TRBV19 to TRBJ1-5; 7 bases agree with TRBD1. The CDR3 runs to 16 residues. The germline V gene encodes CDR1 LNHDA and CDR2 SQIVND (reference sequence). Trimming at V came to 7 bases and at J to 4 bases, leaving 13 bases not matched to a gene. This CDR3 reads CASKLDRPPGNQPQHF. The CDR3 region has the DNA TGTGCCAGTAAACTGGACAGGCCACCTGGTAATCAGCCCCAGCATTTT.

The chain is built from TRBV19 and TRBJ1-1; D is possibly TRBD1 (5 bases). The CDR3 length is 14 residues. V was pared by 4 bases and J by 3 bases, with 12 bases between. CDR1 and CDR2 (germline): LNHDA, SQIVND (reference sequence). The CDR3 is CASSSISGYTEAFF. The CDR3 DNA reads as TGTGCCAGTAGTAGTATTTCAGGGTACACTGAAGCTTTCTTT.

The chain combines TRBV7-9 with TRBJ1-1; unclear D gene. This CDR3 comprises 12 residues. V lost 8 bases to trimming and J lost 7 bases, with 14 bases between them. Germline-derived CDR1 and CDR2 are SEHNR and FQNEAQ (reference sequence). The CDR3 sequence is CASRPSTLEAFF. In DNA, the CDR3 is TGTGCCAGCCGACCCTCCACACTTGAAGCTTTCTTT. Full variable domain (rest looked up from reference TRBV7-9 and TRBJ1-1): DTGVSQNPRHKITKRGQNVTFRCDPISEHNRLYWYRQTLGQGPEFLTYFQNEAQLEKSRLLSDRFSAERPKGSFSTLEIQRTEQGDSAMYLCASRPSTLEAFFGQGTRLTVV.

V and J are TRBV11-2 and TRBJ1-1; D not resolved. The CDR3 spans 12 residues. CDR1 is SGHAT and CDR2 is FQNNGV in the germline V gene. V lost 6 bases, J lost 4 bases, and 9 bases lay in between. The CDR3 DNA is TGTGCCAGCAGTCCTAGGAGCACTGAAGCTTTCTTT. Its translation is CASSPRSTEAFF.

V usage is TRBV9 and J usage is TRBJ2-1; 7 nucleotides agree with TRBD2. Trimming removed 0 bases from V and 5 bases from J; junction bases left unmatched: 5. CDR1 and CDR2 (germline): SGDLS, YYNGEE. The CDR3 contains 15 residues. The CDR3 nucleotides are TGTGCCAGCAGCGTAGCACTAGCGCCCAACAATGAGCAGTTCTTC. Amino acids: CASSVALAPNNEQFF.

The chain links TRBV5-4 to TRBJ2-7; perhaps TRBD2 as D (5 bases). The CDR3 is 16 amino acids. Trimming cost V 2 bases and J 3 bases, with 18 bases left between them. The germline CDR1 and CDR2 sequences are SGHNT and YYREEE (reference sequence). CDR3 DNA: TGTGCCAGCAGCTTTGGCCCAGCGGTCCTCCTCTACGAGCAGTACTTC. This translates into CASSFGPAVLLYEQYF.

The chain joins TRBV18 to TRBJ2-5; D is ambiguous. The CDR3 loop spans 16 amino acids. The germline gives CDR1 KGHSH, CDR2 LQKENI. V lost 0 bases to trimming and J lost 5 bases, with 16 bases between them. The CDR3 here is CASSPPLSSPRETQYF. CDR3 coding DNA: TGTGCCAGCTCACCACCTCTATCAAGCCCGAGGGAGACCCAGTACTTC.

This chain connects TRBV4-3 to TRBJ2-7; D gene unclear. The CDR3 spans 13 residues. V shed 7 bases and J shed 3 bases, with 13 bases lying between them. The germline CDR1 and CDR2 sequences are LGHNA and YSLEER. CDR3 in amino acids: CASIPSQDYEQYF. The CDR3 DNA follows: TGCGCCAGCATCCCTTCTCAAGACTACGAGCAGTACTTC.

V gene TRBV7-9 combines with J gene TRBJ2-7; D remains ambiguous. Germline V gene lookup returns CDR1 SEHNR and CDR2 FQNEAQ (reference sequence). This CDR3 has 18 amino acids. Trimming removed 0 bases at V and 0 bases at J, with 18 bases between. This CDR3 reads CASSLAVLVPRDSYEQYF. CDR3 coding DNA: TGTGCCAGCAGCTTAGCCGTATTGGTTCCCAGAGACTCCTACGAGCAGTACTTC. Full variable domain (remainder filled in from reference TRBV7-9 and TRBJ2-7): DTGVSQNPRHKITKRGQNVTFRCDPISEHNRLYWYRQTLGQGPEFLTYFQNEAQLEKSRLLSDRFSAERPKGSFSTLEIQRTEQGDSAMYLCASSLAVLVPRDSYEQYFGPGTRLTVT.

V is TRBV5-4 and J is TRBJ1-2; D is uncertain. V was cut by 4 bases and J by 4 bases, with 8 bases left in between. CDR3 length equals 12 residues. Germline assignment: CDR1 SGHNT and CDR2 YYREEE (reference sequence). As DNA, the CDR3 is TGTGCCAGCAGCCTGAATGGCTATGGCTACACCTTC. It translates to CASSLNGYGYTF. The whole variable domain, remainder taken from reference TRBV5-4 and TRBJ1-2, is ETGVTQSPTHLIKTRGQQVTLRCSSQSGHNTVSWYQQALGQGPQFIFQYYREEENGRGNFPPRFSGLQFPNYSSELNVNALELDDSALYLCASSLNGYGYTFGSGTRLTVV.

This chain joins TRBV6-1 and TRBJ2-7; D possibly corresponds to TRBD2 (7 bases). Trimming left V 5 bases short and J 2 bases short, with 16 bases between. CDR1 and CDR2 (germline): MNHNS, SASEGT. This CDR3 is built from 15 residues. The CDR3 DNA sequence: TGTGCCAGCAGTACGTCAGGGGAGGGGACCTACGAGCAGTACTTC. This gives the protein CASSTSGEGTYEQYF.

V and J are TRBV29-1 and TRBJ2-3; D is possibly TRBD1 (6 bases). This CDR3 region has 14 residues. Between the trimmed V and J ends, which lost 6 bases and 3 bases, there was a span of 16 bases. Germline CDR1 reads SQVTM; CDR2 reads ANQGSEA. CDR3 sequence: CSVKGVGGTDTQYF. CDR3 nucleotide sequence: TGCAGCGTAAAAGGCGTAGGGGGAACAGATACGCAGTATTTT.

V is TRBV4-2 and J is TRBJ2-3, with D possibly matching TRBD2 (5 bases). Germline CDR1 is LGHNA and CDR2 is YNFKEQ. The CDR3 is 14 residues long. The ends were cut back, 0 bases at V and 5 bases at J, with 9 bases in the middle. The CDR3 nucleotides are TGTGCCAGCAGCCAAGAAGGTAGCGAAGATACGCAGTATTTT. As protein: CASSQEGSEDTQYF.

This sequence joins TRBV5-1 and TRBJ2-1; 10 nucleotides agree with TRBD1. Germline V gene data show CDR1 as SGHRS and CDR2 as YFSETQ. V lost 4 bases and J lost 2; bases outside the gene matches: 3. The length of the CDR3 is 15 residues. In DNA, the CDR3 is TGCGCCAGCAGCCTCGGACAGGGGGCCTACAATGAGCAGTTCTTC. Its translation is CASSLGQGAYNEQFF.

Written as DNA, the CDR3 is TGTGCCAGCAGTTTAGGACTGACCTACGAGCAGTACTTC. Translated: CASSLGLTYEQYF. The chain is built from TRBV28 and TRBJ2-7; D perhaps matches TRBD2 (5 bases). V lost 2 bases, J lost 2 bases, and 7 bases lay in between. There are 13 residues in the CDR3. In germline, CDR1 is MDHEN, CDR2 SYDVKM.

This chain links TRBV28 with TRBJ1-5, with D unclear. Germline V gene sequence: CDR1 MDHEN, CDR2 SYDVKM. The germline V and J ends were trimmed by 5 bases and 7 bases, with 12 bases remaining between them. The CDR3 consists of 13 residues. Written as DNA, the CDR3 is TGTGCCAGCAGTGCCCCAACAGCGCAGCCCCAGCATTTT. It codes for CASSAPTAQPQHF.

This chain joins TRBV4-2 and TRBJ2-3, with 10 bases that match TRBD2. This CDR3 region has 17 residues. The trim removed 6 bases at V and 4 bases at J, leaving 13 bases unmatched. CDR1 and CDR2 from the germline V gene are LGHNA and YNFKEQ. The CDR3 reads CASRLQVQRGGSDTQYF. DNA for the CDR3: TGTGCCAGCAGGCTACAGGTCCAGCGGGGGGGGTCAGATACGCAGTATTTT.

In DNA, the CDR3 is TGTGCCACCAGTGATTTCCGACAGGGCCTCGACAATGAGCAGTTCTTC. It specifies CATSDFRQGLDNEQFF. The rearrangement links TRBV24-1 to TRBJ2-1, with 7 bases matching TRBD1. V trimming: 1 base; J trimming: 5 bases; junction bases outside the gene matches: 7. CDR3 length: 16 amino acids. The germline CDR1 and CDR2 sequences are KGHDR and SFDVKD.

The chain employs TRBV3-1 (or the pseudogene TRBV3-2) and TRBJ2-5; D unresolved. V lost 2 bases and J 5 bases, leaving 9 bases between the germline ends. The CDR3 runs to 13 residues. The V gene's germline CDR1 is LGHDT and CDR2 YNNKEL (reference sequence). CDR3 DNA: TGTGCCAGCAGCCAAAGGGATCCGGAGACCCAGTACTTC. This encodes CASSQRDPETQYF.

The rearrangement links TRBV19 to TRBJ2-2, with TRBD1 matching over 8 bases. The CDR3 totals 15 residues. V dropped 6 bases and J dropped 5; count of bases not matched to a gene: 8. Per the germline V gene, CDR1 is LNHDA and CDR2 is SQIVND (reference sequence). The CDR3 reads CASRGRQGWTGELFF. The CDR3 bases are TGTGCCAGTAGGGGTCGACAGGGGTGGACCGGGGAGCTGTTTTTT.